This T cell receptor (beta chain) was captured in a study of blood T cells in healthy people across ages (dated by TCRdb to the mid-2010s). Background on the whole study: In model experiments, roughly one uniquely barcoded TCR beta cDNA molecule per two T cells was captured by template switching. The study measured age-related changes in TCR beta repertoire diversity using deep sequencing normalized with unique cDNA molecular identifiers. The donors were split into four age groups: young (average 16 years), middle-aged (about 40), aged (about 62) and long-lived (approximately 80). To avoid experimental bias, donors of different ages were spread randomly across the sequencing lanes. Using the same blood draw, the study looked at two additional independent replicas of 1 million unique cDNA reads for two donors, one aged 18 to 30 and the other aged 80 or older.

A remark on this clonotype: The clone's antigen remains unknown. No base qualities exist here, and no much larger clone lies one base off it.

The roughly 38 donors, aged 6 to 90 years, were systemically healthy Caucasian individuals from Russia. About 9.6 milliliters of peripheral blood were collected from each donor into EDTA-treated Vacutainer tubes. Ficoll-Paque density-gradient centrifugation was used to isolate PBMCs, with at least 6 million per sample. Total RNA was extracted from PBMCs with Trizol reagent, with at least 6 micrograms obtained per sample. For every donor, an aliquot of PBMCs went through flow cytometry to measure the percentages of naive CD45RAhigh/CD27high T cells. General study outcomes and caveats: Conclusive comparison of naive and antigen-experienced compartments was prevented by the profiling of bulk unsorted PBMCs. As age increased, observed TCR beta diversity per million T cells dropped in a roughly linear way, and a significant reduction was already evident by age about 40. A strong correlation was found between observed TCR beta diversity and the percentage of naive T cells measured by flow cytometry. The long-lived group showed more naive CD4+ T cells, fewer expanded clones and increased TCR diversity than the aged group, suggesting age selection. Donor CMV infection status was unknown, potentially confounding age-related changes in expanded clonotypes. Estimates of total diversity based on one million sequenced T cells were considered lower bounds and underestimates.

Library prep was done by 5' RACE. Sequenced on an Illumina HiSeq 2500. A second about 7 to 12 cycle PCR used a sample-barcoded 5' primer and a J-beta primer mix. A unique molecular identifier was introduced onto each TCR beta cDNA molecule by a template-switch 5' adaptor carrying 12 random nucleotides. At least 3 million CDR3-containing paired-end reads were obtained from each sample. The Mint cDNA synthesis kit, primed by a TRBC-specific oligonucleotide, was used to synthesize first-strand cDNA from all RNA. Following uracil-DNA glycosylase treatment, a first 18-cycle PCR with universal primers M1SS and BC2_uni_R was performed on all cDNA. The authors' analysis ran thus. Normalization of each sample was performed by random selection of 1 million high-quality reads, each carrying a distinct molecular identifier. Reads with shared molecular identifiers were discarded instead of being binned into consensus sequences. CDR3 identification, clonotype clustering and error correction used MiTCR with a Q25 quality threshold and the strictest error-elimination algorithm. Lower-bound total TCR beta diversity was estimated with a nonparametric unseen species model using Euler transformation. TCRdb ran its own pipeline on the public reads, namely fastp trimming at Q25 and MiXCR clone calling, and kept in-frame beta chains. Every CDR3 protein is listed once, alongside the most common genes and DNA of its rows. These V and J calls rely on TCRdb rather than the paper's analysis. Counted in this sample were 700,000 or so distinct CDR3 sequences; 22% of them appeared once. The top ten clonotypes cover around 22% of the sample.

The germline ends are 13 bases apart after V is trimmed by 0 bases and J by 11 bases. From the cysteine up to the phenylalanine, the CDR3 has a length of 13 residues. The entry retains the CDR3 DNA only, 39 bases that are in frame from base 1. CDR1 is given as KGHSH and CDR2 as LQKENI, both from the germline V gene. Recombination linked TRBV18 to TRBJ2-5, with a tentative D call of TRBD1 or TRBD2, each matching 5 bases. Material for sequencing was blood. The receptor's source is a man between 65 and 80 years old in good health. The DNA sequence is TGTGCCAGCTCACCACCAGGGATGGGGGAGCAGTACTTC. It specifies CASSPPGMGEQYF.